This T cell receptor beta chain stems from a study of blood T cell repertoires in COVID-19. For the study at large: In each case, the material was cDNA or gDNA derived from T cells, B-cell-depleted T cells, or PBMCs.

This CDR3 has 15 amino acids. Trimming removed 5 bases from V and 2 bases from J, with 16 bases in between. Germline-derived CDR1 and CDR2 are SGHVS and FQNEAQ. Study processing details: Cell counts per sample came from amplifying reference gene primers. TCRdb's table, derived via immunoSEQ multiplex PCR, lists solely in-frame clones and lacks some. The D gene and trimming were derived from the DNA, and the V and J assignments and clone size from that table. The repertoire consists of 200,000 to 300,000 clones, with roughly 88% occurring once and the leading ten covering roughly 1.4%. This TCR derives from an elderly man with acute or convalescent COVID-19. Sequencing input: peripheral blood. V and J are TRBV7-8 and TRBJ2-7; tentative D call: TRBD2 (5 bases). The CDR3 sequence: CASSRNPRGTYEQYF. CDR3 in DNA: TGTGCCAGCAGCCGAAACCCACGGGGTACCTACGAGCAGTACTTC. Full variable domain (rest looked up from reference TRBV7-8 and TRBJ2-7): GAGVSQSPRYKVAKRGQDVALRCDPISGHVSLFWYQQALGQGPEFLTYFQNEAQLDKSGLPSDRFFAERPEGSVSTLKIQRTQQEDSAVYLCASSRNPRGTYEQYFGPGTRLTVT.